The clone carrying this TCR beta chain has just a few counts. From RNA transcripts, TCR beta CDR3 regions were amplified. First-round RT-PCR of the TCR CDR3 relied on the HTBI primer set. Using its own MiXCR run on the multiplex PCR reads, TCRdb lists one record per CDR3 protein. The profile shows hundreds of thousands of distinct CDR3 sequences, 38% of them singletons. Germline V gene sequence: CDR1 SNHLY, CDR2 FYNNEI. Trimming cost V 8 bases and J 3 bases; bases outside gene matches: 10. This CDR3 is built from 15 residues. This sample is drawn from a study of T cells in Graves' hyperthyroidism and ophthalmopathy.

The sample was blood. This clonotype was sampled from a man younger than 35 with Graves' hyperthyroidism. The chain couples TRBV2 to TRBJ1-5; 7 nucleotides align to TRBD1. The CDR3 region has the DNA TGTGCCAGCGCCCCCGGGACAGCGCTCAATCAGCCCCAGCATTTT. Amino acids: CASAPGTALNQPQHF.